A single sample gave rise to the 19 T cell receptor beta chains below, sequenced in a study of T cell responses to AZD1222 COVID-19 vaccine. Method: immunoSEQ multiplex PCR; TCRdb's copy keeps in-frame clones and lacks some. There are 80,000 or so clones in the sample; more than 60% occur only once, and roughly 29% lies in the top ten. This specimen consisted of peripheral blood, obtained 28 days after the second dose of the MenACWY control vaccine. The receptors were sampled from an adult who received the MenACWY meningococcal vaccine as a control.

V usage is TRBV4-3 and J usage is TRBJ2-1; 9 bases agree with TRBD2. The CDR3 is 17 residues long. Germline lookup yields CDR1 LGHNA and CDR2 YSLEER. V gave up 1 base and J gave up 3 bases; unmatched junction bases: 7. The CDR3 is CASSQGLERGDYNEQFF. The CDR3 coding sequence is TGCGCCAGCAGCCAAGGGTTGGAGCGGGGGGACTACAATGAGCAGTTCTTC.

J is TRBJ1-1 and V is TRBV19; D is possibly TRBD1 (6 bases). V shed 6 bases and J shed 1 base, with 27 bases lying between them. The CDR3 length is 19 residues. Germline V gene lookup returns CDR1 LNHDA and CDR2 SQIVND (reference sequence). CDR3 nucleotide sequence: TGTGCCAGTAGACCCCGAGACTCAGGGGCCCACGCGGGGAACACTGAAGCTTTCTTT. This encodes CASRPRDSGAHAGNTEAFF. Full variable domain (rest looked up from reference TRBV19 and TRBJ1-1): DGGITQSPKYLFRKEGQNVTLSCEQNLNHDAMYWYRQDPGQGLRLIYYSQIVNDFQKGDIAEGYSVSREKKESFPLTVTSAQKNPTAFYLCASRPRDSGAHAGNTEAFFGQGTRLTVV.

This clone was observed once. This sequence joins TRBV5-5 and TRBJ1-1, with D maybe TRBD1 (5 bases). V dropped 4 bases and J dropped 8 bases, with 18 bases sitting between them. Germline assignment: CDR1 SGHKS and CDR2 YYEKEE (reference sequence). The CDR3 runs to 14 residues. The CDR3 DNA sequence: TGTGCCAGCAGCAAACCGGGACCCCGGCGGGAAGCTTTCTTT. This gives the protein CASSKPGPRREAFF.

J is TRBJ1-3 and V is TRBV9; D might be TRBD1 (5 bases). CDR3 length: 15 residues. The V end lost 0 bases, the J end lost 3 bases, and 10 bases lay between the germline ends. In germline, CDR1 is SGDLS, CDR2 YYNGEE. The DNA of the CDR3 is TGTGCCAGCAGCGTAGGGCAGGGATTTGGAAACACCATATATTTT. Its protein is CASSVGQGFGNTIYF.

This clone has more than one count but fewer than ten. The CDR3 nucleotides are TGTGCCAGTACAAGGGCCGGGAACACTGAAGCTTTCTTT. Its translation: CASTRAGNTEAFF. The V and J genes are TRBV19 and TRBJ1-1; D ambiguous. CDR1 LNHDA and CDR2 SQIVND come from the germline V gene (reference sequence). Trimming removed 7 bases from V and 1 base from J, with 10 bases in between. The CDR3 has 13 residues.

This clone occurred once. The chain is built from TRBV2 and TRBJ1-5; D is possibly TRBD1 (5 bases). This CDR3 spans 14 amino acids. Germline V gene lookup returns CDR1 SNHLY and CDR2 FYNNEI. V was clipped by 4 bases and J by 4 bases, with 11 bases between them. The CDR3 sequence: CASSARGINQPQHF. In DNA form, the CDR3 reads TGTGCCAGCAGTGCCCGGGGGATTAATCAGCCCCAGCATTTT.

This chain links TRBV5-5 with TRBJ2-7; TRBD1 or TRBD2 may be the D gene (5 bases each). This CDR3 is 15 amino acids long. CDR1 and CDR2 from the germline V gene are SGHKS and YYEKEE (reference sequence). V was clipped by 3 bases and J by 2 bases, with 15 bases between them. The CDR3 protein is CASSSAGTVTYEQYF. CDR3 DNA: TGTGCCAGCAGCTCGGCCGGGACGGTGACCTACGAGCAGTACTTC. The full variable domain, with the rest looked up from reference TRBV5-5 and TRBJ2-7, is DAGVTQSPTHLIKTRGQQVTLRCSPISGHKSVSWYQQVLGQGPQFIFQYYEKEERGRGNFPDRFSARQFPNYSSELNVNALLLGDSALYLCASSSAGTVTYEQYFGPGTRLTVT.

V usage is TRBV9 and J usage is TRBJ2-3; 15 bases align to TRBD2. Germline V lookup: CDR1 SGDLS, CDR2 YYNGEE. This CDR3 comprises 16 residues. The junction had 3 bases not matched to a gene; V was cut back by 3 bases and J by 4 bases. CDR3 residues: CASSEGLAGGPDTQYF. DNA for the CDR3: TGTGCCAGCAGCGAAGGACTAGCGGGGGGGCCAGATACGCAGTATTTT.

This clone was counted a single time. This chain uses TRBV12-3 or TRBV12-4 with TRBJ1-2; 7 nucleotides align to TRBD1. This CDR3 has 13 residues. V lost 3 bases to trimming and J lost 8 bases; unmatched junction nucleotides: 6. As DNA, the CDR3 is TGTGCCAGCAGTTTTGGACAGGACGGCGGCTACACCTTC. Translating gives CASSFGQDGGYTF.

The chain employs TRBV28 and TRBJ2-3, with 16 bases that match TRBD2. Germline values: CDR1 MDHEN, CDR2 SYDVKM. Unmatched junction bases numbered 6, after V lost 4 bases and J lost 5 bases. This CDR3 contains 17 residues. The CDR3: CASSWGLAGGPIDTQYF. The CDR3 coding sequence is TGTGCCAGCAGTTGGGGACTAGCGGGAGGGCCAATAGATACGCAGTATTTT.

This chain connects TRBV19 to TRBJ1-1; the D is unclear. With 6 bases removed from V and 0 bases from J, the gap between germline ends came to 8 bases. CDR1 LNHDA and CDR2 SQIVND come from the germline V gene (reference sequence). The CDR3 contains 13 residues. This chain's CDR3 is CASRVGMNTEAFF. The CDR3 nucleotides are TGTGCCAGTAGGGTGGGGATGAACACTGAAGCTTTCTTT.

Here the CDR3 DNA reads TGTGCCATCAGTGATCAGGTCCTAGGGTACGAGCAGTACTTC. The encoded protein is CAISDQVLGYEQYF. The chain links TRBV10-3 to TRBJ2-7; unclear D gene. This CDR3 spans 14 amino acids. V was clipped by 3 bases and J by 4 bases, with 13 bases between them. Germline V gene lookup returns CDR1 ENHRY and CDR2 SYGVKD.

The chain combines TRBV3-1 (or the pseudogene TRBV3-2) with TRBJ2-7, with 8 bases lining up with TRBD1. The V segment lost 8 bases and the J segment 0 bases; nucleotides outside the gene matches: 6. This CDR3 has 14 residues. CDR1 is LGHDT and CDR2 is YNNKEL in the germline V gene (reference sequence). CDR3 coding DNA: TGTGCCAGCTCAGGGGGCGCAGGCTCCTACGAGCAGTACTTC. This encodes CASSGGAGSYEQYF.

This clone was seen once. The J gene is TRBJ1-6, the V gene TRBV5-5; no firm D call. This CDR3 comprises 14 residues. Per the germline V gene, CDR1 is SGHKS and CDR2 is YYEKEE (reference sequence). V gave up 0 bases and J gave up 9 bases, with 10 bases separating them. In DNA, the CDR3 is TGTGCCAGCAGCTTGGAGCCAGGATTTTCACCCCTCCACTTT. Amino acid sequence: CASSLEPGFSPLHF.

The chain has TRBV19 and TRBJ2-1, with D unresolved. The V gene lost 1 base and the J gene lost 2 bases, with 9 bases spanning the gap. Looked up from germline, CDR1 is LNHDA and CDR2 is SQIVND (reference sequence). This CDR3 is built from 15 residues. The CDR3 region is CASSIARGAYNEQFF. The CDR3 region has the DNA TGTGCCAGTAGTATAGCGCGTGGGGCCTACAATGAGCAGTTCTTC.

This sequence joins TRBV28 and TRBJ1-5; no definite D call. With 10 bases removed from V and 0 bases from J, the gap between germline ends came to 7 bases. CDR1 and CDR2 from the germline V gene are MDHEN and SYDVKM. This CDR3 region has 12 residues. CDR3 residues: CATARSNQPQHF. The CDR3 DNA is TGTGCCACCGCGCGTAGCAATCAGCCCCAGCATTTT.

The chain is built from TRBV19 and TRBJ2-2; TRBD1 or TRBD2 may be the D gene (5 bases each). CDR1 LNHDA and CDR2 SQIVND come from the germline V gene (reference sequence). V was clipped by 5 bases and J by 4 bases, with 14 bases between them. The CDR3 consists of 15 residues. CDR3 sequence reads: CASSESRGATGELFF. CDR3 DNA sequence: TGTGCCAGTAGTGAATCCCGAGGGGCCACCGGGGAGCTGTTTTTT.

The V call is TRBV19, the J call TRBJ2-2, with 9 bases that match TRBD1. CDR3 size: 16 residues. CDR1 LNHDA and CDR2 SQIVND come from the germline V gene (reference sequence). The ends lost 10 bases at V and 6 bases at J; junction bases unmatched: 15. The CDR3 DNA reads as TGTGCCACCCGCGGTCAAGGGACAGGGCGTCCCGGGGAGCTGTTTTTT. Translation: CATRGQGTGRPGELFF.

The chain links TRBV28 to TRBJ1-4, with 8 bases aligning to TRBD1. The germline V gene has CDR1 MDHEN and CDR2 SYDVKM. This CDR3 comprises 16 residues. V lost 5 bases to trimming and J lost 8 bases; unmatched junction nucleotides: 13. This CDR3 is CASSPDRGQSGEKLFF. CDR3 in DNA: TGTGCCAGCAGTCCCGACAGGGGACAGTCGGGGGAAAAACTGTTTTTT.